This T cell receptor (beta chain) comes out of a study of CD8 T cells in Susac syndrome. The authors negatively isolated CD8+ and CD4+ T cells and FACS-enriched TEMRA cells. In germline, CDR1 is SGHDT, CDR2 YYEEEE. This CDR3 spans 15 amino acids. The V gene end was trimmed by 2 bases and the J gene end by 2 bases; junction bases not matched to a gene: 4. After extraction with the RNeasy kit, about 0.45 to 1 ug of the RNA was reverse transcribed using random hexamers. Via MiXCR, TCRdb re-called the immunoSEQ multiplex PCR reads, giving one row per CDR3 protein. The sample has tens of thousands of distinct CDR3 sequences; about 92% are singletons.

Sample: CD8+ T cells from PBMCs. This chain connects TRBV5-6 to TRBJ2-1, with TRBD1 matching over 7 bases. The origin of this receptor is a human donor in good health. The CDR3 loop is CASSFWTGPYNEQFF. CDR3 DNA sequence: TGTGCCAGCAGCTTCTGGACAGGCCCCTACAATGAGCAGTTCTTC.